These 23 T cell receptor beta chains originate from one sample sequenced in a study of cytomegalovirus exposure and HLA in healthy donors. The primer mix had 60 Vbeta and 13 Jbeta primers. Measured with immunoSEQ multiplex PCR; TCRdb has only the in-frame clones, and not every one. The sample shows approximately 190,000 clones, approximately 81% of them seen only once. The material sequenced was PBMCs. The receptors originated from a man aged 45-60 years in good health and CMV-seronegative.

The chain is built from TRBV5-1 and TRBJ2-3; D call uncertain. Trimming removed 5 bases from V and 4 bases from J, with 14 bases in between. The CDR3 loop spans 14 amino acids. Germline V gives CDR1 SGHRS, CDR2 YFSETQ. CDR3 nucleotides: TGCGCCAGCAGGATGGAGCAGAATTCAGATACGCAGTATTTT. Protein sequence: CASRMEQNSDTQYF.

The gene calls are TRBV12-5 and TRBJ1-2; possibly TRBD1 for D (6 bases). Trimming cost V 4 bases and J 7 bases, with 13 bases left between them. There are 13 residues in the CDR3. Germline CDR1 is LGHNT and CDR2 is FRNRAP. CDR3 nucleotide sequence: TGTGCTAGTGGTTGGTCTACAGGGTTTGGCTACACCTTC. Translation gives CASGWSTGFGYTF.

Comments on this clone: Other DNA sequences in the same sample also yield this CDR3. The chain's CDR3 is CASSLSGSSYNEQFF. CDR3 nucleotides: TGTGCCAGCAGCCTGAGCGGAAGCTCCTACAATGAGCAGTTCTTC. The rearrangement links TRBV27 to TRBJ2-1, with D maybe TRBD2 (5 bases). Germline V CDR1 and CDR2: MNHEY, SMNVEV (reference sequence). Trimming shortened V by 6 bases and J by 0 bases, and 12 bases separated the two germline ends. This CDR3 region has 15 residues.

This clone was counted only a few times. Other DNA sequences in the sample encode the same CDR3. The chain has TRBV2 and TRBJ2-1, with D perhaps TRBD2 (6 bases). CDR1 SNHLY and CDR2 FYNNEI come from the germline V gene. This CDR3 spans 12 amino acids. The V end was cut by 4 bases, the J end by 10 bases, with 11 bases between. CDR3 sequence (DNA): TGTGCCAGCAGTGTGGAGGGGTACGAGCAGTTCTTC. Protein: CASSVEGYEQFF.

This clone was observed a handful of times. The CDR3: CASSPRNQVYEQYF. The CDR3 nucleotides are TGTGCCAGCTCACCAAGAAACCAGGTTTACGAGCAGTACTTC. The chain carries TRBV18 and TRBJ2-7; D not resolved. This CDR3 contains 14 residues. Trimming removed 2 bases from V and 4 bases from J, with 12 bases in between. CDR1 and CDR2 (germline): KGHSH, LQKENI. The whole variable domain, filled in from reference TRBV18 and TRBJ2-7, reads NAGVMQNPRHLVRRRGQEARLRCSPMKGHSHVYWYRQLPEEGLKFMVYLQKENIIDESGMPKERFSAEFPKEGPSILRIQQVVRGDSAAYFCASSPRNQVYEQYFGPGTRLTVT.

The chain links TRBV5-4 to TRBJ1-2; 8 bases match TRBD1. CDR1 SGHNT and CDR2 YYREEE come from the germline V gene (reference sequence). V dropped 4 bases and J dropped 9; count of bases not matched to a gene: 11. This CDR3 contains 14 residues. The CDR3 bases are TGTGCCAGCAGCCATCCAGGGGGCCCTATCAGCTACACCTTC. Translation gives CASSHPGGPISYTF.

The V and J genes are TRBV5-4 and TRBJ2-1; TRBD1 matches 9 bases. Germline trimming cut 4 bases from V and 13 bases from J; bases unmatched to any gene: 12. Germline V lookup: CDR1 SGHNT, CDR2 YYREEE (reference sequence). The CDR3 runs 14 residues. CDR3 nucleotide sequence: TGTGCCAGCAGCGGGTCACAGGGGGCTAAAGATCAGTTCTTC. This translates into CASSGSQGAKDQFF.

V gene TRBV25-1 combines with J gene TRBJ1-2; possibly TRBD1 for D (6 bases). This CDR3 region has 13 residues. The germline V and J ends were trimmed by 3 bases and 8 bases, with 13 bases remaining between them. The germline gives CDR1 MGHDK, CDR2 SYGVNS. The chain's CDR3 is CASSDREGGGYTF. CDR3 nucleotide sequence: TGTGCCAGCAGTGATCGGGAGGGGGGAGGCTACACCTTC.

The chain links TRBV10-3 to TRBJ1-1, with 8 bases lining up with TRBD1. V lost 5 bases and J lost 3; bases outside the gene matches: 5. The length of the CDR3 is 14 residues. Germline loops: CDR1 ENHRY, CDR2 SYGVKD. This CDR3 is CAISRQGWDTEAFF. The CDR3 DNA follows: TGTGCCATCAGTAGACAGGGGTGGGACACTGAAGCTTTCTTT.

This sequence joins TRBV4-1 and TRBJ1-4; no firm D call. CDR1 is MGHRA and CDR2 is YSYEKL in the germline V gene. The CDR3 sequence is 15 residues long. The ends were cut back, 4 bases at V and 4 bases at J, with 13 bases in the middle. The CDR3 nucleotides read TGCGCCAGCAGCCGCATGCGGGGAGGTAATGAAAAACTGTTTTTT. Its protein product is CASSRMRGGNEKLFF.

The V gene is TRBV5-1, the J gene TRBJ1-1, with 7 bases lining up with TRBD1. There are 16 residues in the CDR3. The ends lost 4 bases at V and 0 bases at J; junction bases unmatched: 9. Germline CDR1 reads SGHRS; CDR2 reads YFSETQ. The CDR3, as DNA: TGCGCCAGCAGCCCCGGACAGGCCAACATGAACACTGAAGCTTTCTTT. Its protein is CASSPGQANMNTEAFF.

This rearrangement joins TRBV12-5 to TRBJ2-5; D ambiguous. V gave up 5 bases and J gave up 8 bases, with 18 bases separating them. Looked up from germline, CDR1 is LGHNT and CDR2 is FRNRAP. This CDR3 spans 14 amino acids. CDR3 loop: CASGPPQAPGTQYF. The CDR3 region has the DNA TGTGCTAGTGGTCCCCCCCAGGCCCCAGGTACCCAGTACTTC.

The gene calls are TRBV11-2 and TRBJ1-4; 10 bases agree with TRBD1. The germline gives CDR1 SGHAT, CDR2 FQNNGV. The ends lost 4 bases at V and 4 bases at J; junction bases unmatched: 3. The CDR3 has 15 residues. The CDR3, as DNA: TGTGCCAGCAGCTGGGGGACAGGGGATAATGAAAAACTGTTTTTT. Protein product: CASSWGTGDNEKLFF.

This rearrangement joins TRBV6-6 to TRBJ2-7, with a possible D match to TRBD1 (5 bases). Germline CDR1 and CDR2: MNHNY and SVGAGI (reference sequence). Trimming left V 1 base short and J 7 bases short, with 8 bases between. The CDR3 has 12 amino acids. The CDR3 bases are TGTGCCAGCAGTTACTTAGGGGCAGAGCAGTACTTC. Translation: CASSYLGAEQYF.

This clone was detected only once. The CDR3 DNA reads TGTGCCAGCTCACCACGAACAGGGGGAAATGAAAAACTGTTTTTT. As protein: CASSPRTGGNEKLFF. V and J are TRBV18 and TRBJ1-4, with TRBD1 identical over 8 bases. The CDR3 extends over 15 amino acids. V lost 1 base to trimming and J lost 5 bases; unmatched junction nucleotides: 3. Germline V lookup: CDR1 KGHSH, CDR2 LQKENI.

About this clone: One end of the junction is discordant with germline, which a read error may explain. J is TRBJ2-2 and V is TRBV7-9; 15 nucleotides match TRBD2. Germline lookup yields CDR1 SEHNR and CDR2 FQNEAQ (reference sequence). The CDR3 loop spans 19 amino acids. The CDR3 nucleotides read TGTTCCAGCAGCTTCCTCCCGGGACTAGCGGGGGGAAGGGACGGGGAGCTGTTTTTT. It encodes CSSSFLPGLAGGRDGELFF.

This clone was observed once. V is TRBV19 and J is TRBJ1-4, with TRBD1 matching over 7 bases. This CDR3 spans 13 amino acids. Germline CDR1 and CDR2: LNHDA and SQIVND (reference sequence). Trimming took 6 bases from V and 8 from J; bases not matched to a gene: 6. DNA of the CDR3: TGTGCCAGTAGCGACAGGGCCAAAGAAAAACTGTTTTTT. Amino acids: CASSDRAKEKLFF.

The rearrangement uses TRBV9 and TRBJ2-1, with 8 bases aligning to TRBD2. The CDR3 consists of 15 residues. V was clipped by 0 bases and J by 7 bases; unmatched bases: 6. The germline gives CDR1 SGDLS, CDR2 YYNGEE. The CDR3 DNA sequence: TGTGCCAGCAGCGTAGGGGGCGGGGGGTTGAATGAGCAGTTCTTC. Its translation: CASSVGGGGLNEQFF.

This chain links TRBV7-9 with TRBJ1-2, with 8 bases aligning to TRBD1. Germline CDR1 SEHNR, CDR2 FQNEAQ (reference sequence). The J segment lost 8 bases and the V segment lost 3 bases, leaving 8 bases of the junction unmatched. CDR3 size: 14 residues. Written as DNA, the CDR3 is TGTGCCAGCAGCTTGGACAGGGTAAACGGCGGCTACACCTTC. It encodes CASSLDRVNGGYTF.

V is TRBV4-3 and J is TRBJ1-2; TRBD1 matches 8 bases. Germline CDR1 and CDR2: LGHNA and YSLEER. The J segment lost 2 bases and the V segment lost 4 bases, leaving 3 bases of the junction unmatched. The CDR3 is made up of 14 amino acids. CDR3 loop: CASSLWTGNYGYTF. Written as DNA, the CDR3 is TGCGCCAGCAGCCTCTGGACAGGGAACTATGGCTACACCTTC.

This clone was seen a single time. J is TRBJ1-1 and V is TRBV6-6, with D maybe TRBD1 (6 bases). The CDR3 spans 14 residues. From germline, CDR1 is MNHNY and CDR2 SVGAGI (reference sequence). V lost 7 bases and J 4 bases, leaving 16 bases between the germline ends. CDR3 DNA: TGTGCCAGCACCGACCTTATCAGGGGCACTGAAGCTTTCTTT. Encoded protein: CASTDLIRGTEAFF.

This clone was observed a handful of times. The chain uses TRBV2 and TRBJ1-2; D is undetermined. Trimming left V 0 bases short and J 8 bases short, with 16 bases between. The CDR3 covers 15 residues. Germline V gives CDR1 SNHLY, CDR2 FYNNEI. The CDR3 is CASSEAPQPEGGYTF. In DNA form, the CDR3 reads TGTGCCAGCAGTGAAGCTCCTCAGCCCGAGGGAGGCTACACCTTC.

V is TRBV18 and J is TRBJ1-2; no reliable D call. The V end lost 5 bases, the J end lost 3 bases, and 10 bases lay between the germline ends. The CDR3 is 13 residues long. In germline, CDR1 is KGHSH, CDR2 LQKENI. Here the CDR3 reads CASSTTPDYGYTF. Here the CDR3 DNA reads TGTGCCAGCTCAACCACACCAGACTATGGCTACACCTTC.